This is a list of T cell receptor beta chains from one sample in a study of PD-L1 blockade in urothelial cancer. TCRdb's table, derived via immunoSEQ multiplex PCR, lists solely in-frame clones and lacks some. The sample contains about 100,000 clones, over 80% of which appear only once. The sequenced sample was PBMCs, obtained around atezolizumab (anti-PD-L1) treatment. These receptor sequences come from an elderly woman with urothelial cancer. Each CDR3 is given with its conserved first and last residue. Fields, in order: J gene, clone size, D gene, V gene, CDR3 DNA, CDR3 protein. The D gene is left open where the match is weak. Clone size appears in some rows only: once, few, many, or a class for an expanded clone.

j_gene: TRBJ1-3; abundance: NA; d_gene: NA; v_gene: TRBV9; CDR3nt: TGTGCCAGCAGCCCATCCCGGGTTGGAAACACCATATATTTT; CDR3aa: CASSPSRVGNTIYF
j_gene: TRBJ2-1; abundance: NA; d_gene: NA; v_gene: TRBV20-1; CDR3nt: TGCAGTGCTAGAGTCGGCAATGAGCAGTTCTTC; CDR3aa: CSARVGNEQFF
j_gene: TRBJ2-3; abundance: NA; d_gene: NA; v_gene: TRBV27; CDR3nt: TGTGCCAGCACCTCGGCCCCTAGCGGCACAGATACGCAGTATTTT; CDR3aa: CASTSAPSGTDTQYF
j_gene: TRBJ1-1; abundance: NA; d_gene: TRBD1; v_gene: TRBV28; CDR3nt: TGTGCCAGAGGGACAGGGAGGGACACTGAAGCTTTCTTT; CDR3aa: CARGTGRDTEAFF
j_gene: TRBJ2-5; abundance: NA; d_gene: NA; v_gene: TRBV18; CDR3nt: TGTGCCAGCTCACCAGGGTCACAGGAAGAGACCCAGTACTTC; CDR3aa: CASSPGSQEETQYF
j_gene: TRBJ2-7; abundance: NA; d_gene: NA; v_gene: TRBV2; CDR3nt: TGTGCCAGCAGTGAAGTTGTGGGAGGCGAGCAGTACTTC; CDR3aa: CASSEVVGGEQYF
j_gene: TRBJ1-1; abundance: NA; d_gene: TRBD1; v_gene: TRBV27; CDR3nt: TGTGCCAGCAGGGCCCGACAGGGCGGTCGAATGAACACTGAAGCTTTCTTT; CDR3aa: CASRARQGGRMNTEAFF
j_gene: TRBJ2-7; abundance: NA; d_gene: TRBD1; v_gene: TRBV2; CDR3nt: TGTGCCAGCAGTGAGCAGGGGGCCAGTTCCTACGAGCAGTACTTC; CDR3aa: CASSEQGASSYEQYF
j_gene: TRBJ1-1; abundance: NA; d_gene: NA; v_gene: TRBV5-1; CDR3nt: TGCGCCAGCAGCTTGGGGGGGACACTGAACACTGAAGCTTTCTTT; CDR3aa: CASSLGGTLNTEAFF
j_gene: TRBJ2-7; abundance: once; d_gene: NA; v_gene: TRBV5-1; CDR3nt: TGCGCCAGCGCACTACCCAGGACTGGCGAGCAGTACTTC; CDR3aa: CASALPRTGEQYF
j_gene: TRBJ2-1; abundance: NA; d_gene: TRBD1; v_gene: TRBV2; CDR3nt: TGTGCCAGCCAGGGGGCGGGAAATGAGCAGTTCTTC; CDR3aa: CASQGAGNEQFF
j_gene: TRBJ1-4; abundance: NA; d_gene: NA; v_gene: TRBV19; CDR3nt: TGTGCCAGTAAACATAAAGCCGACGGGGGATCCGGCGAAAAACTGTTTTTT; CDR3aa: CASKHKADGGSGEKLFF
j_gene: TRBJ2-2; abundance: NA; d_gene: NA; v_gene: TRBV25-1; CDR3nt: TGTGCCAGCAGTGAATATACTACCGGGGAGCTGTTTTTT; CDR3aa: CASSEYTTGELFF
j_gene: TRBJ2-1; abundance: NA; d_gene: TRBD2; v_gene: TRBV30; CDR3nt: TGTGCCTGGGGACTAGCGGGAAGTGGCTCCTACAATGAGCAGTTCTTC; CDR3aa: CAWGLAGSGSYNEQFF
j_gene: TRBJ2-6; abundance: NA; d_gene: NA; v_gene: TRBV18; CDR3nt: TGTGCCAGCTCACTTCGACAAATCCGGACAGAACCTAGCTCTGGGGCCAACGTCCTGACTTTC; CDR3aa: CASSLRQIRTEPSSGANVLTF
j_gene: TRBJ2-5; abundance: once; d_gene: TRBD2; v_gene: TRBV15; CDR3nt: TGTGCCACCAGCAGAGATTATGCTAGCGGGCGAACGGAGACCCAGTACTTC; CDR3aa: CATSRDYASGRTETQYF
j_gene: TRBJ2-3; abundance: NA; d_gene: TRBD2; v_gene: TRBV19; CDR3nt: TGTGCCAGTACCTCGGGACTAGCGCTTAGCACAGATACGCAGTATTTT; CDR3aa: CASTSGLALSTDTQYF
j_gene: TRBJ2-1; abundance: NA; d_gene: TRBD2; v_gene: TRBV5-1; CDR3nt: TGCGCCAGCAGCATCCTCTCGACTAGCGTCTACAATGAGCAGTTCTTC; CDR3aa: CASSILSTSVYNEQFF
j_gene: TRBJ2-7; abundance: NA; d_gene: TRBD1; v_gene: TRBV29-1; CDR3nt: TGCAGCGTCTCTCAACGGGGACAGAGGGAGCAGTACTTC; CDR3aa: CSVSQRGQREQYF
j_gene: TRBJ1-3; abundance: NA; d_gene: TRBD1; v_gene: TRBV11-2; CDR3nt: TGTGCCAGCAGCTTAGGGGACAGGGGAGGAAGATCTGCCGGAAACACCATATATTTT; CDR3aa: CASSLGDRGGRSAGNTIYF
j_gene: TRBJ2-1; abundance: NA; d_gene: TRBD2; v_gene: TRBV4-2; CDR3nt: TGTGCCAGCAGCCAAGGGGACAAGCGGGGGGGTGAGCAGTTCTTC; CDR3aa: CASSQGDKRGGEQFF
j_gene: TRBJ2-3; abundance: NA; d_gene: TRBD2; v_gene: TRBV9; CDR3nt: TGTGCCAGCAGCGTAGAACTAGCGGGAGGCACAGATACGCAGTATTTT; CDR3aa: CASSVELAGGTDTQYF
j_gene: TRBJ1-1; abundance: NA; d_gene: NA; v_gene: TRBV29-1; CDR3nt: TGCAGCGTTGTGGTGGGGTTGGGGGCGTTCACTGAAGCTTTCTTT; CDR3aa: CSVVVGLGAFTEAFF
j_gene: TRBJ2-5; abundance: NA; d_gene: TRBD1; v_gene: TRBV7-9; CDR3nt: TGTGCCAGCAGCTCTTCCGGGACAGGGGGCGCCGAGACCCAGTACTTC; CDR3aa: CASSSSGTGGAETQYF
j_gene: TRBJ2-4; abundance: NA; d_gene: NA; v_gene: TRBV7-9; CDR3nt: TGTGCCAGCAGCTTTGGGCAGTCCTTAGCCAAAAACATTCAGTACTTC; CDR3aa: CASSFGQSLAKNIQYF
j_gene: TRBJ1-1; abundance: NA; d_gene: TRBD1; v_gene: TRBV27; CDR3nt: TGTGCCAGCAGTCCATTACAGGGGGGTGAAGCTTTCTTT; CDR3aa: CASSPLQGGEAFF
j_gene: TRBJ1-1; abundance: NA; d_gene: TRBD1; v_gene: TRBV28; CDR3nt: TGTGCCAGCAGCCTGACAGGGGGAGATACTGAAGCTTTCTTT; CDR3aa: CASSLTGGDTEAFF
j_gene: TRBJ1-2; abundance: NA; d_gene: TRBD1; v_gene: TRBV7-9; CDR3nt: TGTGCCAGCAGCCCGGACAGGGGCGAACAAAACTATGGCTACACCTTC; CDR3aa: CASSPDRGEQNYGYTF
j_gene: TRBJ1-2; abundance: NA; d_gene: NA; v_gene: TRBV25-1; CDR3nt: TGTGCCAGCAGTGACCTTAGACAGGCGCATGGCTACACCTTC; CDR3aa: CASSDLRQAHGYTF
j_gene: TRBJ2-1; abundance: NA; d_gene: TRBD2; v_gene: TRBV5-4; CDR3nt: TGTGCCAGCAGCTCTACTAGCGGGGGATACAATGAGCAGTTCTTC; CDR3aa: CASSSTSGGYNEQFF
j_gene: TRBJ1-1; abundance: NA; d_gene: NA; v_gene: TRBV25-1; CDR3nt: TGTGCCAGTCACAGTGTATCTTCGGGAACTGAAGCTTTCTTT; CDR3aa: CASHSVSSGTEAFF
j_gene: TRBJ2-7; abundance: once; d_gene: NA; v_gene: TRBV7-3; CDR3nt: TGTGCCAGCAGGGCGCCCGGGAGCGAGCAGTACTTC; CDR3aa: CASRAPGSEQYF
j_gene: TRBJ1-4; abundance: NA; d_gene: NA; v_gene: TRBV5-1; CDR3nt: TGCGCCAGCAGCTTGTCGGGGTTAAATGAAAAACTGTTTTTT; CDR3aa: CASSLSGLNEKLFF
j_gene: TRBJ2-2; abundance: NA; d_gene: TRBD1; v_gene: TRBV5-1; CDR3nt: TGCGCCAGCAGCTTTTCCCCGTTGGGACAGGGGGTCACCGGGGAGCTGTTTTTT; CDR3aa: CASSFSPLGQGVTGELFF
j_gene: TRBJ2-2; abundance: NA; d_gene: TRBD2; v_gene: TRBV7-2; CDR3nt: TGTGCCAGCAGCTTAGGGGGACTAGCGGGGGGCACCGGGGAGCTGTTTTTT; CDR3aa: CASSLGGLAGGTGELFF
j_gene: TRBJ2-3; abundance: NA; d_gene: TRBD2; v_gene: TRBV5-6; CDR3nt: TGTGCCAGCAGCTTGGTGGCTAGCGGGAGCTCTTTTACAGATACGCAGTATTTT; CDR3aa: CASSLVASGSSFTDTQYF
j_gene: TRBJ2-2; abundance: NA; d_gene: NA; v_gene: TRBV7-8; CDR3nt: TGTGCCAGCAGCTTACTGCGGACCGGGGAGCTGTTTTTT; CDR3aa: CASSLLRTGELFF
j_gene: TRBJ2-2; abundance: NA; d_gene: NA; v_gene: TRBV5-8; CDR3nt: TGTGCCAGCAGCTACGGGAGCACCGCCGGGGAGCTGTTTTTT; CDR3aa: CASSYGSTAGELFF
j_gene: TRBJ1-3; abundance: NA; d_gene: NA; v_gene: TRBV9; CDR3nt: TGTGCCAGCAGCGACAGTGGAAACACCATATATTTT; CDR3aa: CASSDSGNTIYF
j_gene: TRBJ1-5; abundance: NA; d_gene: NA; v_gene: TRBV20-1; CDR3nt: TGCAGTGCCAGGACCGGGGAGCCCCAGCATTTT; CDR3aa: CSARTGEPQHF
j_gene: TRBJ2-3; abundance: NA; d_gene: TRBD2; v_gene: TRBV5-4; CDR3nt: TGTGCCAGCAGCCACCCTAGCGGGAGCACAGATACGCAGTATTTT; CDR3aa: CASSHPSGSTDTQYF
j_gene: TRBJ2-2; abundance: NA; d_gene: TRBD2; v_gene: TRBV9; CDR3nt: TGTGCCAGCAGCGTCCAGGCGGGAGTAGGGACCGGGGAGCTGTTTTTT; CDR3aa: CASSVQAGVGTGELFF
j_gene: TRBJ1-1; abundance: NA; d_gene: NA; v_gene: TRBV18; CDR3nt: TGTGCCAGCTCACGCGACAGCACGAACACTGAAGCTTTCTTT; CDR3aa: CASSRDSTNTEAFF
j_gene: TRBJ2-1; abundance: once; d_gene: TRBD2; v_gene: TRBV7-3; CDR3nt: TGTGCCAGCAGCTCAGCCGGACTAGTTATAAATGAGCAGTTCTTC; CDR3aa: CASSSAGLVINEQFF
j_gene: TRBJ1-1; abundance: NA; d_gene: TRBD1; v_gene: TRBV4-1; CDR3nt: TGCGCCAGCAGCCAAGATAGGAGGACAGGGCGGACTGAAGCTTTCTTT; CDR3aa: CASSQDRRTGRTEAFF
j_gene: TRBJ1-1; abundance: NA; d_gene: NA; v_gene: TRBV6-5; CDR3nt: TGTGCCAGCACCAGGGGCCGCGGTCTGAACACTGAAGCTTTCTTT; CDR3aa: CASTRGRGLNTEAFF
j_gene: TRBJ2-5; abundance: NA; d_gene: NA; v_gene: TRBV7-3; CDR3nt: TGTGCCAGCAGCTTACAGTGGCAGGCACAAGAGACCCAGTACTTC; CDR3aa: CASSLQWQAQETQYF
j_gene: TRBJ2-2; abundance: NA; d_gene: NA; v_gene: TRBV5-1; CDR3nt: TGCGCCAGCAGCTTGGGGGCGGGGCCCGGACAAGCGATGTTCGCGAACACCGGGGAGCTGTTTTTT; CDR3aa: CASSLGAGPGQAMFANTGELFF
j_gene: TRBJ1-3; abundance: NA; d_gene: NA; v_gene: TRBV2; CDR3nt: TGTGCCAGCAGGGATGCTACAGGGACGGGAAACACCATATATTTT; CDR3aa: CASRDATGTGNTIYF
j_gene: TRBJ1-1; abundance: NA; d_gene: NA; v_gene: TRBV7-2; CDR3nt: TGTGCCAGCATGCGGGCTCTGAACACTGAAGCTTTCTTT; CDR3aa: CASMRALNTEAFF
j_gene: TRBJ1-1; abundance: NA; d_gene: NA; v_gene: TRBV5-1; CDR3nt: TGCGCCAGCAGCTCGACAGGCAACGTCCAGAACACTGAAGCTTTCTTT; CDR3aa: CASSSTGNVQNTEAFF
j_gene: TRBJ2-1; abundance: NA; d_gene: NA; v_gene: TRBV2; CDR3nt: TGTGCCAGCAGTGTAGAAGGCGGGATGCCATCCGAGCAGTTCTTC; CDR3aa: CASSVEGGMPSEQFF
j_gene: TRBJ1-4; abundance: NA; d_gene: NA; v_gene: TRBV5-1; CDR3nt: TGCGCCAGCAGCCCCGGGAATCCTAATGAAAAACTGTTTTTT; CDR3aa: CASSPGNPNEKLFF